Below, 16 T cell receptor beta chains from the same sample are listed, as sequenced in a study of shared clonotypes between healthy human individuals. TCRdb's table, derived via immunoSEQ multiplex PCR, lists solely in-frame clones and lacks some. The table has under 120,000 clones, about 70% seen once; the top ten hold around 26%. Sequenced input: memory CD8+ T cells sorted from blood. Subset meaning: CD45RO+ cells pooled with CCR7-negative TemRA cells. These receptor sequences come from a woman aged 25 to 39 in good health.

The chain recombines TRBV7-6 with TRBJ2-3; TRBD2 agrees at 13 bases. Trimming took 4 bases from V and 3 from J; bases not matched to a gene: 4. The CDR3 loop spans 16 amino acids. The germline V gene encodes CDR1 SGHVS and CDR2 FNYEAQ. The CDR3 sequence is CASSSQLAGGTDTQYF. For the CDR3, the DNA is TGTGCCAGCAGCTCACAACTAGCGGGGGGGACAGATACGCAGTATTTT.

The chain combines TRBV25-1 with TRBJ2-1; 9 nucleotides line up with TRBD1. CDR1 and CDR2 (germline): MGHDK, SYGVNS. V lost 3 bases and J lost 0; bases outside the gene matches: 6. The CDR3 extends over 17 amino acids. CDR3 residues: CASSDSGTGNSYNEQFF. CDR3 DNA sequence: TGTGCCAGCAGTGACTCCGGGACAGGGAACTCCTACAATGAGCAGTTCTTC.

This clone was detected only once. At one end the junction does not follow the germline gene, possibly because of a read error. The rearrangement links TRBV29-1 to TRBJ2-5; 8 bases are shared with TRBD2. The closer fit of TRBJ2-7 to the DNA end suggests the J call may be wrong. The CDR3 is 13 amino acids. The germline V gene encodes CDR1 SQVTM and CDR2 ANQGSEA. The CDR3 DNA sequence: TGCAGCGTCGAAGCGGGAGAGTCCTACGAGCAGTACTTC. Protein: CSVEAGESYEQYF.

This clone has a single count. The chain carries TRBV18 and TRBJ2-1, with D possibly being TRBD1 (6 bases). Looked up from germline, CDR1 is KGHSH and CDR2 is LQKENI. This CDR3 region has 14 residues. Trimming shortened V by 4 bases and J by 8 bases, and 15 bases separated the two germline ends. The CDR3 protein is CASSRGWGRDEQFF. DNA for the CDR3: TGTGCCAGCTCACGAGGTTGGGGGCGCGATGAGCAGTTCTTC.

The V and J genes are TRBV7-9 and TRBJ2-7; tentatively, D is TRBD2 (5 bases). The V and J ends lost 5 bases and 1 base respectively, with 15 bases between them. Looked up from germline, CDR1 is SEHNR and CDR2 is FQNEAQ (reference sequence). The CDR3 has 15 amino acids. CDR3 sequence reads: CASSPTRWNSYEQYF. In DNA form, the CDR3 reads TGTGCCAGCAGCCCCACTAGGTGGAATTCCTACGAGCAGTACTTC.

The chain has TRBV18 and TRBJ2-1; the match to TRBD2 covers 12 bases. CDR1 is KGHSH, CDR2 LQKENI, per germline. CDR3 length equals 16 residues. Trimming removed 3 bases from V and 9 bases from J; junction bases left unmatched: 9. The CDR3 spells CASSPASGRGTREQFF. The CDR3 DNA is TGTGCCAGCTCACCCGCTAGCGGGAGGGGGACTCGTGAGCAGTTCTTC.

This chain connects TRBV7-9 to TRBJ2-2; 9 positions agree with TRBD1. The CDR3 sequence is 17 residues long. Germline CDR1 and CDR2: SEHNR and FQNEAQ (reference sequence). The V gene end was trimmed by 5 bases and the J gene end by 3 bases; junction bases not matched to a gene: 10. This CDR3 is CASSAPGTGLYTGELFF. CDR3 bases: TGTGCCAGCAGCGCCCCCGGGACAGGGCTCTACACCGGGGAGCTGTTTTTT.

This clone appeared a single time. The chain employs TRBV7-9 and TRBJ2-2; D gene unclear. The CDR3 has 13 amino acids. Trimming cost V 1 base and J 7 bases, with 7 bases left between them. Germline CDR1 SEHNR, CDR2 FQNEAQ (reference sequence). CDR3 bases: TGTGCCAGCAGCTTAGATGAAGGCGGGGAGCTGTTTTTT. This translates into CASSLDEGGELFF.

This chain uses TRBV5-1 with TRBJ2-7; possible D gene TRBD1, 6 bases. The germline CDR1 and CDR2 sequences are SGHRS and YFSETQ. CDR3 length: 14 amino acids. V dropped 4 bases and J dropped 2 bases, with 13 bases sitting between them. CDR3 protein: CASSPSTGAYEQYF. CDR3 bases: TGCGCCAGCAGCCCCTCGACAGGAGCCTACGAGCAGTACTTC.

The chain joins TRBV27 to TRBJ1-2; 8 nucleotides match TRBD1. Germline trimming cut 5 bases from V and 5 bases from J; bases unmatched to any gene: 7. The CDR3 loop spans 14 amino acids. Per germline, CDR1 MNHEY and CDR2 SMNVEV (reference sequence). The CDR3, as DNA: TGTGCCAGCAGTCGAGACAGGGGTCGGTATGGCTACACCTTC. This translates into CASSRDRGRYGYTF.

The CDR3 spells CATMTRGLANTIYF. Written as DNA, the CDR3 is TGTGCCACCATGACTCGGGGGCTCGCAAACACCATATATTTT. This sequence joins TRBV15 and TRBJ1-3; weak D call: TRBD1 (6 bases). Trimming pared 7 bases from V and 6 bases from J, leaving 16 bases between. The V gene's germline CDR1 is LNHNV and CDR2 YYDKDF (reference sequence). This CDR3 comprises 14 residues.

Comment on this clone: Other DNA sequences within the sample encode an identical CDR3. The chain joins TRBV9 to TRBJ2-7; 7 nucleotides line up with TRBD2. Germline values: CDR1 SGDLS, CDR2 YYNGEE. The CDR3 spans 14 residues. Trimming removed 4 bases from V and 6 bases from J; junction bases left unmatched: 10. Written as DNA, the CDR3 is TGTGCCAGCAGCTCCAGTGGGAGGGCTGTCGAGCAGTACTTC. It is translated as CASSSSGRAVEQYF.

This sequence joins TRBV7-2 and TRBJ1-1, with D possibly TRBD1 on 5 matching bases. This CDR3 is built from 13 residues. Germline V gene data show CDR1 as SGHTA and CDR2 as FQGNSA. V was shortened by 5 bases and J by 6 bases, with 13 bases between the two germline ends. The CDR3 loop is CASSVYQGPEAFF. The CDR3 region has the DNA TGTGCCAGCAGCGTTTATCAGGGACCTGAAGCTTTCTTT. Based on the CDR3 plus reference TRBV7-2 and TRBJ1-1, the full variable domain is GAGVSQSPSNKVTEKGKDVELRCDPISGHTALYWYRQSLGQGLEFLIYFQGNSAPDKSGLPSDRFSAERTGGSVSTLTIQRTQQEDSAVYLCASSVYQGPEAFFGQGTRLTVV.

The chain carries TRBV5-6 and TRBJ2-2, with no clear D. V was pared by 0 bases and J by 4 bases, with 7 bases between. Germline loops: CDR1 SGHDT, CDR2 YYEEEE. The CDR3 consists of 14 residues. CDR3 sequence reads: CASSLEQTTGELFF. The DNA for the CDR3 is TGTGCCAGCAGCTTGGAACAGACCACCGGGGAGCTGTTTTTT. Full variable domain (missing parts from reference TRBV5-6 and TRBJ2-2): DAGVTQSPTHLIKTRGQQVTLRCSPKSGHDTVSWYQQALGQGPQFIFQYYEEEERQRGNFPDRFSGHQFPNYSSELNVNALLLGDSALYLCASSLEQTTGELFFGEGSRLTVL.

This clone was counted a few times. The chain links TRBV6-6 to TRBJ2-5, with D possibly being TRBD1 or TRBD2 (5 bases each). V lost 5 bases and J lost 5, with 18 bases in between. The CDR3 has 15 amino acids. Germline loops: CDR1 MNHNY, CDR2 SVGAGI (reference sequence). The CDR3 is CASSQTGPGGETQYF. The CDR3 DNA reads as TGTGCCAGCAGTCAGACGGGACCCGGTGGGGAGACCCAGTACTTC.

A single count supports this clone. V and J are TRBV6-5 and TRBJ1-2; TRBD1 matches 8 bases. The V segment lost 2 bases and the J segment 4 bases; nucleotides outside the gene matches: 9. The CDR3 is 16 amino acids. Germline CDR1 MNHEY, CDR2 SVGAGI. CDR3 amino acids: CASSYRTGYIFYGYTF. Written as DNA, the CDR3 is TGTGCCAGCAGTTACCGGACAGGGTACATTTTCTATGGCTACACCTTC.